This T cell receptor (beta chain) was observed in a study of shared clonotypes between healthy human individuals. In germline, CDR1 is SNHLY, CDR2 FYNNEI. The V gene lost 2 bases and the J gene lost 4 bases, with 12 bases spanning the gap. CDR3 length: 15 residues. Data came from immunoSEQ multiplex PCR; TCRdb stores just in-frame clones and leaves some out. The table records 1.4 million to 1.5 million clones, around 97% of them present only once. The chain joins TRBV2 to TRBJ2-1; a possible D gene is TRBD2 (5 bases). Sample: naive CD4+ T cells sorted from blood. The subset was: CD45RA+ positively selected. This TCR came from a man aged 30 to 45 in good health. The CDR3: CASSELRVRYNEQFF. CDR3 nucleotide sequence: TGTGCCAGCAGTGAACTGAGGGTCAGGTACAATGAGCAGTTCTTC.